These 2 T cell receptor beta chains were sequenced from one sample in a study of cytomegalovirus exposure and HLA in healthy donors. TCRdb's copy holds only in-frame clones and misses some; the assay was immunoSEQ multiplex PCR. Altogether about 150,000 clones are present, around 89% being singletons, with the ten largest covering around 3%. Sequencing was performed on PBMCs. These receptors came from a man aged 18 to 29 in good health and CMV-seronegative.

The chain is built from TRBV9 and TRBJ2-7; TRBD2 matches at 9 bases. V lost 0 bases to trimming and J lost 0 bases; unmatched junction nucleotides: 1. Germline CDR1 SGDLS, CDR2 YYNGEE. The CDR3 consists of 15 residues. CDR3 sequence: CASSVDSGSSYEQYF. CDR3 coding DNA: TGTGCCAGCAGCGTAGATAGCGGGAGCTCCTACGAGCAGTACTTC.

The chain combines TRBV18 with TRBJ1-5; 7 positions agree with TRBD1. The CDR3 contains 16 residues. V dropped 6 bases and J dropped 3; count of bases not matched to a gene: 11. CDR1 is KGHSH and CDR2 is LQKENI in the germline V gene. CDR3 nucleotides: TGTGCCAGCTCCCCCCAGGAGGGGGCGGTCAATCAGCCCCAGCATTTT. It specifies CASSPQEGAVNQPQHF.